This record covers a single T cell receptor beta chain. The antigen is undetermined. This sample was taken from a study of CD8 T cells in ankylosing spondylitis. Overall study findings and caveats: Previously reported in reactive arthritis synovial fluid and blood were some of the motif variants. Apparently characteristic of ankylosing spondylitis blood was a TCR beta motif (roughly eight highly homologous variants).

TCRdb re-derived calls from the 5' RACE reads in MiXCR, one entry per CDR3 protein. The profile shows approximately 150,000 distinct CDR3 sequences, 15% to 20% of them singletons. Germline CDR1 SGHDT, CDR2 YYEEEE. The CDR3 contains 18 residues. V shed 0 bases and J 2 bases; nucleotides not matched to a gene: 7. This chain links TRBV5-6 with TRBJ2-2; TRBD2 agrees at 10 bases. The specimen was blood, either unsorted or a sorted T cell fraction (not recorded which). This clonotype was sampled from a male donor with ankylosing spondylitis. Here the CDR3 reads CASSLAGLAGDNTGELFF. Written as DNA, the CDR3 is TGTGCCAGCAGCTTGGCCGGGCTAGCGGGAGATAACACCGGGGAGCTGTTTTTT.